This T cell receptor beta chain appears in the sequencing data of a study of control samples from healthy donors and cancer patients. TCRdb's table, derived via immunoSEQ multiplex PCR, lists solely in-frame clones and lacks some. Altogether 93,000 or so clones are present, 80% to 90% being singletons, with the ten largest covering 15% to 20%. The sequence derives from a man in his 60s with lung cancer. Sequenced material: PBMCs.

The CDR3 is CASSYSGFQETQYF. For the CDR3, the DNA is TGTGCCAGCAGTTACTCAGGTTTCCAAGAGACCCAGTACTTC. The rearrangement joins TRBV6-6 to TRBJ2-5; D is undetermined. The germline gives CDR1 MNHNY, CDR2 SVGAGI (reference sequence). Trimming shortened V by 0 bases and J by 1 base, and 6 bases separated the two germline ends. The CDR3 is made up of 14 amino acids.